A selection of T cell receptor beta chains follows, all from one sample in a study of control samples from healthy donors and cancer patients. Assay used: immunoSEQ multiplex PCR; TCRdb lists only in-frame clones, some missing. The sample carries 150,000 to 200,000 clones, 85% to 90% recorded once. The sequencing sample was made of blood. Receptors were obtained from a young man in good health. The CDR3 runs from the conserved cysteine through the conserved F or W. D genes are given only for firm matches. A row's size may be missing; if present it is once, few, many or a size class.

clone_size	v_call	d_call	cdr3_length	j_call	cdr3_nt	cdr3_aa
.	TRBV7-9	.	16	TRBJ2-4	TGTGCCAGCAGCTTAGGGACTTCCCGCACCAAAAACATTCAGTACTTC	CASSLGTSRTKNIQYF
.	TRBV11-2	.	13	TRBJ2-7	TGTGCCAGCAGCTTAAGTCAGGGCTACGAGCAGTACTTC	CASSLSQGYEQYF
.	TRBV27	.	13	TRBJ2-7	TGTGCCAGCAGTTTCGGCGAGCAGGACGAGCAGTACTTC	CASSFGEQDEQYF
once	TRBV12-3/TRBV12-4	.	12	TRBJ1-2	TGTGCCAGCAGGTCAGGGTTTTATGGCTACACCTTC	CASRSGFYGYTF
.	TRBV25-1	.	14	TRBJ2-5	TGTGCCAGCAACGCGGGCGGGGAGCGAGAGACCCAGTACTTC	CASNAGGERETQYF
once	TRBV5-1	.	15	TRBJ2-2	TGCGCCAGCAGCCCCCGGGTTGCGAACACCGGGGAGCTGTTTTTT	CASSPRVANTGELFF
.	TRBV7-9	.	15	TRBJ1-4	TGTGCCAGCAGCGCGTGGTCTGCAACTAATGAAAAACTGTTTTTT	CASSAWSATNEKLFF
.	TRBV13	.	17	TRBJ2-2	TGTGCCAGCATTAAGATGGGCGGAACAGTGAACACCGGGGAGCTGTTTTTT	CASIKMGGTVNTGELFF
.	TRBV3-1/TRBV3-2	.	13	TRBJ1-1	TGCGCCAACAGCCAATCTCGGGTTACTGAAGCTTTCTTT	CANSQSRVTEAFF
.	TRBV7-3	.	14	TRBJ2-7	TGTGCCAGCAGCCCGACTGGGGGGAAATACGAGCAGTACTTC	CASSPTGGKYEQYF
.	TRBV4-3	TRBD2	15	TRBJ2-1	TGCGCCAGCAGCCAGGTCGGGCTAGCGGGGAATGAGCAGTTCTTC	CASSQVGLAGNEQFF
.	TRBV27	.	12	TRBJ1-3	TGTGCCAGCTCAAGTCCCGGAAACACCATATATTTT	CASSSPGNTIYF
once	TRBV7-2	.	13	TRBJ1-2	TGTGCCAGCAGCTTCCCGAGGCGATATGGCTACACCTTC	CASSFPRRYGYTF
.	TRBV7-8	.	17	TRBJ1-3	TGTGCCAGCAGCTCCCCTAGGAGGCCTGAACCAGGAAACACCATATATTTT	CASSSPRRPEPGNTIYF
.	TRBV2	.	14	TRBJ1-1	TGTGCCAGCAGTGAAGCACCAGCGATCGCTGAAGCTTTCTTT	CASSEAPAIAEAFF
few	TRBV19	.	14	TRBJ2-7	TGTGCCAGTAGTGACTCGAGGGGGACCTACGAGCAGTACTTC	CASSDSRGTYEQYF
.	TRBV19	TRBD2	16	TRBJ2-2	TGTGCCAGTAGTATCTTGCTAGCGGCGAACACCGGGGAGCTGTTTTTT	CASSILLAANTGELFF
.	TRBV12-3/TRBV12-4	.	12	TRBJ2-7	TGTGCCAGCAGTTGGGATCGTTACGAGCAGTACTTC	CASSWDRYEQYF
.	TRBV5-4	TRBD2	15	TRBJ2-2	TGTGCCAGCAGCTTTCCGGGACTAGCGTCCGGGGAGCTGTTTTTT	CASSFPGLASGELFF
.	TRBV27	.	14	TRBJ2-7	TGTGCCAGCCACCCCTTTACAGGGCCCTACGAGCAGTACTTC	CASHPFTGPYEQYF
.	TRBV6-5	TRBD1	14	TRBJ1-6	TGTGCCCCCTCCCTCGGGACAGAGAATTCACCCCTCCACTTT	CAPSLGTENSPLHF
.	TRBV5-6	.	13	TRBJ1-1	TGTGCCAGCAGCTTGCGAGAGTACACTGAAGCTTTCTTT	CASSLREYTEAFF
.	TRBV4-2	TRBD2	17	TRBJ2-1	TGTGCCAGCAGCCAAGTCTTTGGCGGGAGAATTGACAATGAGCAGTTCTTC	CASSQVFGGRIDNEQFF
.	TRBV7-6	TRBD1	14	TRBJ2-1	TGTGCCAGCGGACGACAGGGGGCTGGTAGTGAGCAGTTCTTC	CASGRQGAGSEQFF
.	TRBV30	TRBD2	15	TRBJ2-1	TGTGCCTGGAGCGTAGCGGGAGGGGGGGGGAATGAGCAGTTCTTC	CAWSVAGGGGNEQFF
.	TRBV28	.	15	TRBJ1-5	TGTGCCAGCAGTTCACCGGGACCCAAAAGTCAGCCCCAGCATTTT	CASSSPGPKSQPQHF
few	TRBV4-1	.	14	TRBJ1-3	TGCGCCAGCAGCCCCAAAAGCTCTGGAAACACCATATATTTT	CASSPKSSGNTIYF
.	TRBV3-1/TRBV3-2	TRBD2	15	TRBJ2-7	TGTGCCAGCAGCCAAGGACTAGCGGGGAACTACGAGCAGTACTTC	CASSQGLAGNYEQYF
.	TRBV6-2/TRBV6-3	.	12	TRBJ2-1	TGTGCCAGCAGTTACCCCCTGGGGGAGCAGTTCTTC	CASSYPLGEQFF
.	TRBV14	.	16	TRBJ2-3	TGTGCCAGCAGCCAAGGGAGGTCCGCTCGCACAGATACGCAGTATTTT	CASSQGRSARTDTQYF
.	TRBV14	.	16	TRBJ2-7	TGTGCCAGCAGCCAAGATGACAGAATTGGTTCCTACGAGCAGTACTTC	CASSQDDRIGSYEQYF
.	TRBV11-1	.	13	TRBJ1-1	TGTGCCAGCAGCCTCCAGGGGAACACTGAAGCTTTCTTT	CASSLQGNTEAFF
once	TRBV18	.	15	TRBJ1-2	TGTGCCAGCTCACCAAGTGGGGTGGATAACTATGGCTACACCTTC	CASSPSGVDNYGYTF
.	TRBV7-9	.	12	TRBJ1-1	TGTGCCAGCAGCTTAGCAGGCAACAAAGCTTTCTTT	CASSLAGNKAFF
once	TRBV29-1	.	10	TRBJ2-5	TGCAGCGTTTTACAAGAGACCCAGTACTTC	CSVLQETQYF
.	TRBV29-1	.	13	TRBJ2-3	TGCAGCGTTGGGGGTAGGGCTGCAGATACGCAGTATTTT	CSVGGRAADTQYF
few	TRBV2	TRBD1	14	TRBJ1-6	TGTGCCAGCAGTGTAACAGGGGAGAAATCACCCCTCCACTTT	CASSVTGEKSPLHF
.	TRBV5-5	TRBD2	17	TRBJ2-5	TGTGCCAGCAGCTTTCTTGGTCTAGCGGGGACGGGGGAGACCCAGTACTTC	CASSFLGLAGTGETQYF
once	TRBV14	.	15	TRBJ2-7	TGTGCCAGCAGCCAAGTCGGACCCCTGTTCTACGAGCAGTACTTC	CASSQVGPLFYEQYF
.	TRBV3-1/TRBV3-2	.	12	TRBJ2-7	TGTGCCAGCAGCCATTCAGGGCCCGAGCAGTACTTC	CASSHSGPEQYF
.	TRBV4-1	TRBD1	14	TRBJ1-1	TGCGCCAGCAGCCTTGGGACAGGAATCACTGAAGCTTTCTTT	CASSLGTGITEAFF
.	TRBV18	.	17	TRBJ1-3	TGTGCCAGCTCACCTTTCCTCGACGGATACTCTGGAAACACCATATATTTT	CASSPFLDGYSGNTIYF
.	TRBV7-3	.	15	TRBJ2-5	TGTGCCAGCAGCCCAAATGGGGGCCTAGGGGAGACCCAGTACTTC	CASSPNGGLGETQYF
.	TRBV29-1	.	14	TRBJ2-2	TGCAGCGCATCAAGGCAGGGAGCGGCCGGGGAGCTGTTTTTT	CSASRQGAAGELFF
.	TRBV18	.	15	TRBJ2-2	TGTGCCAGCTCCGGTACCACCAAACCGACCGGGGAGCTGTTTTTT	CASSGTTKPTGELFF
.	TRBV28	TRBD1	13	TRBJ2-7	TGTGCCAGCAGTTCTGGACAGGGGTACGAGCAGTACTTC	CASSSGQGYEQYF
.	TRBV5-1	TRBD1	15	TRBJ2-5	TGCGCCAGCAGCCCCCAGGACAGGAGACAAGAGACCCAGTACTTC	CASSPQDRRQETQYF
once	TRBV24-1	.	15	TRBJ2-7	TGTGCCACCAGTGATTATAAACGGGACATCAACGAGCAGTACTTC	CATSDYKRDINEQYF
once	TRBV12-3/TRBV12-4	TRBD1	13	TRBJ2-5	TGTGCCAGCAGACAGGGGGCTCAAGAGACCCAGTACTTC	CASRQGAQETQYF
.	TRBV5-6	.	12	TRBJ1-3	TGTGCCAGCAGCTTATCCGGAAACACCATATATTTT	CASSLSGNTIYF
.	TRBV29-1	.	13	TRBJ1-2	TGCAGCGTTGAAGGGGGCACTAACTATGGCTACACCTTC	CSVEGGTNYGYTF
.	TRBV5-1	TRBD2	15	TRBJ2-1	TGCGCCAGCAGCCTTAGCGGTCCGGGGGGTGATGAGCAGTTCTTC	CASSLSGPGGDEQFF
.	TRBV6-2/TRBV6-3	.	15	TRBJ1-4	TGTGCCAGCAGTTACCTTCAGGACCACGCTGAAAAACTGTTTTTT	CASSYLQDHAEKLFF
.	TRBV19	TRBD1	15	TRBJ1-5	TGTGCCAGTACGTCCGGGACAGGGGCGGCTCAGCCCCAGCATTTT	CASTSGTGAAQPQHF
.	TRBV6-2/TRBV6-3	.	16	TRBJ2-1	TGTGCCAGCAGTTACTCCAGGGGTCGCTCCTACAATGAGCAGTTCTTC	CASSYSRGRSYNEQFF
.	TRBV11-1	TRBD2	16	TRBJ2-7	TGTGCCAGCAGCTCGGGATCTAGCGGGTCCTCCTACGAGCAGTACTTC	CASSSGSSGSSYEQYF
.	TRBV7-2	.	14	TRBJ1-5	TGTGCCAGCAGCTTAGCCGGGAATTATCAGCCCCAGCATTTT	CASSLAGNYQPQHF
.	TRBV29-1	.	14	TRBJ2-1	TGCAGCGGAGCACTAGCAGTCTCCTACAATGAGCAGTTCTTC	CSGALAVSYNEQFF
.	TRBV5-4	.	15	TRBJ2-5	TGTGCCAGCAGCTTGGGGCCGGGTTCCCCAGAGACCCAGTACTTC	CASSLGPGSPETQYF
.	TRBV19	.	15	TRBJ1-6	TGTGCCAGTAGTAATGGTCAGCAATTTAATTCACCCCTCCACTTT	CASSNGQQFNSPLHF